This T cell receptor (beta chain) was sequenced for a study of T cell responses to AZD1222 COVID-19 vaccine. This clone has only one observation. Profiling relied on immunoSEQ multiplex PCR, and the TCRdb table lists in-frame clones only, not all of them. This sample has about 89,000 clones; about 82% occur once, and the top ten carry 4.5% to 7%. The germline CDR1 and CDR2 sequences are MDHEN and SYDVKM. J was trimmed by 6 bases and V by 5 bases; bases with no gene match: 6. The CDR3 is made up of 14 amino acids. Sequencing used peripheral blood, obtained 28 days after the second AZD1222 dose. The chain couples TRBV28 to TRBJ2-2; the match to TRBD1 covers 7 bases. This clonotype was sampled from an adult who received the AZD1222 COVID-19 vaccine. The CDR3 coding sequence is TGTGCCAGCAGTAGGACAGGTCCCTCCGGGGAGCTGTTTTTT. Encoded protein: CASSRTGPSGELFF.